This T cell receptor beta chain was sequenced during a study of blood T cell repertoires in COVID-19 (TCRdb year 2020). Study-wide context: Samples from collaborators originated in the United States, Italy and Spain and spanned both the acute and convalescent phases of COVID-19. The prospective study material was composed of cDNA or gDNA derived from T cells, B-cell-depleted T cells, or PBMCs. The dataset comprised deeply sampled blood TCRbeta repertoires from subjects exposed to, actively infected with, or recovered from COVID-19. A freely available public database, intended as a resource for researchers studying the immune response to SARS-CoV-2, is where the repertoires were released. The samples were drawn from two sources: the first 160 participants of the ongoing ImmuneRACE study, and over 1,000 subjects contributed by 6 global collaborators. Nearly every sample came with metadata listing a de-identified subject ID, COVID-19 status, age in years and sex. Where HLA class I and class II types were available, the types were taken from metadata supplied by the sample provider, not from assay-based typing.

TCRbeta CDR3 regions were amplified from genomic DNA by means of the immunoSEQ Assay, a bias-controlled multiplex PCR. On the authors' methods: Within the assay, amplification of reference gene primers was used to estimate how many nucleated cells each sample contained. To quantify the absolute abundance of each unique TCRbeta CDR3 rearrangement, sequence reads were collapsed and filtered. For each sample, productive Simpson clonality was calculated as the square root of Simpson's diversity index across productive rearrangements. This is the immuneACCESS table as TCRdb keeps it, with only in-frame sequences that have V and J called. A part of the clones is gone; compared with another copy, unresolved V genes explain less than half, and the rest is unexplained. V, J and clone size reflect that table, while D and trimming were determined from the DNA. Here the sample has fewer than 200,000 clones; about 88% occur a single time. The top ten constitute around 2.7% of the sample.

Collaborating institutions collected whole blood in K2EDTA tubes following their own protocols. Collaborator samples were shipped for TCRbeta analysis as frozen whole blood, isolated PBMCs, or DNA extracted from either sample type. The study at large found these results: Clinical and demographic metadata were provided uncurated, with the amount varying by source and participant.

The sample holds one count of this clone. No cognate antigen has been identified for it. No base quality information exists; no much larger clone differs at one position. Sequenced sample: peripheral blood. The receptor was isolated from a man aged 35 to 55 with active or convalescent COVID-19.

CDR3 protein: CASSPTGPSSPLHF. DNA sequence: TGTGCCAGCAGCCCAACAGGGCCATCATCACCCCTCCACTTT. The chain is made from TRBV6-2 or TRBV6-3 and TRBJ1-6; matching of 6 bases hints at TRBD1 as the D gene. Reading from cysteine to phenylalanine, the CDR3 counts 14 amino acids. Just CDR3 DNA is preserved here, 42 bases in frame from base 1. Reading the germline V gene gives CDR1 MNHEY and CDR2 SVGEGT. V lost 6 bases and J lost 10 bases; the stretch between them is 16 bases long.